The rows below give T cell receptor beta chains drawn from one sample of a study of control samples from healthy donors and cancer patients. Data came from immunoSEQ multiplex PCR; TCRdb stores just in-frame clones and leaves some out. Here the sample spans roughly 120,000 clones, 93% being singletons. Material: PBMCs. The origin of the receptors is a man between 45 and 60 years old with head and neck cancer. Each CDR3 is given with its conserved first and last residue. A D gene is named only where the DNA matches it firmly. Size tells how often a clone was seen (once, few, many) or the class of an expanded clone, and some rows leave it out.

size	V	J	length	D	CDR3	DNA
NA	TRBV30	TRBJ1-5	15	TRBD1	CAWSVPDRGNQPQHF	TGTGCCTGGAGTGTACCCGACAGGGGGAATCAGCCCCAGCATTTT
NA	TRBV7-2	TRBJ2-1	15	TRBD2	CASSPGLAGGGEQFF	TGTGCCAGCAGCCCGGGACTAGCGGGGGGAGGGGAGCAGTTCTTC
NA	TRBV4-3	TRBJ2-1	15	TRBD2	CASSQGLGTYNEQFF	TGCGCCAGCAGCCAGGGACTAGGAACATACAATGAGCAGTTCTTC
NA	TRBV5-1	TRBJ1-3	15	NA	CASSLPRSSGNTIYF	TGCGCCAGCAGCTTGCCAAGGAGCTCTGGAAACACCATATATTTT
NA	TRBV2	TRBJ2-1	15	TRBD2	CASSAGTSGIGEQFF	TGTGCCAGCAGTGCCGGGACTAGCGGGATAGGTGAGCAGTTCTTC
NA	TRBV5-8	TRBJ2-7	14	NA	CASSLPGNTYEQYF	TGTGCCAGCAGCCTACCAGGGAACACCTACGAGCAGTACTTC
NA	TRBV10-2	TRBJ1-2	14	NA	CASSPGFSNYGYTF	TGCGCCAGCAGTCCAGGCTTTTCTAACTATGGCTACACCTTC
NA	TRBV6-5	TRBJ2-1	15	TRBD1	CATNKAGQGHNEQFF	TGTGCCACGAACAAAGCGGGACAGGGTCACAATGAGCAGTTCTTC
NA	TRBV28	TRBJ1-4	17	TRBD1	CASSFPSKTGIGEKLFF	TGTGCCAGCAGTTTTCCCTCCAAGACAGGGATTGGAGAAAAACTGTTTTTT
NA	TRBV6-1	TRBJ1-1	15	NA	CASSEAAHRNTEAFF	TGTGCCAGCAGTGAAGCGGCCCACCGGAACACTGAAGCTTTCTTT
NA	TRBV30	TRBJ1-2	14	TRBD1	CAWSVLQDRGWYTF	TGTGCCTGGAGTGTACTTCAGGACAGGGGATGGTACACCTTC
once	TRBV5-1	TRBJ2-7	14	TRBD2	CASSISGGADEQYF	TGCGCCAGCAGCATTAGCGGGGGGGCCGACGAGCAGTACTTC
NA	TRBV7-7	TRBJ2-2	17	NA	CASSLSADSIGTGELFF	TGTGCCAGCAGCTTAAGTGCTGACAGTATAGGCACCGGGGAGCTGTTTTTT
NA	TRBV11-2	TRBJ2-7	13	NA	CASSLGRGYEQYF	TGTGCCAGCAGCTTAGGGAGGGGCTACGAGCAGTACTTC
once	TRBV4-3	TRBJ2-5	19	TRBD2	CASSQEPYGLAGLQETQYF	TGCGCCAGCAGCCAAGAGCCCTACGGACTGGCGGGACTACAAGAGACCCAGTACTTC
once	TRBV12-1	TRBJ1-6	17	NA	CASSFARTGPYNSPLHF	TGTGCCAGCAGCTTTGCGCGGACAGGGCCTTATAATTCACCCCTCCACTTT
NA	TRBV10-2	TRBJ2-2	15	TRBD2	CASRVAGGPTGELFF	TGCGCCAGCAGGGTAGCGGGGGGGCCCACCGGGGAGCTGTTTTTT
NA	TRBV11-2	TRBJ1-1	13	NA	CASSQRTGNEAFF	TGCGCCAGCAGCCAACGGACGGGGAATGAAGCTTTCTTT
NA	TRBV27	TRBJ2-5	15	NA	CASSSWTGLPETQYF	TGTGCCAGCAGTTCATGGACGGGCCTACCAGAGACCCAGTACTTC
NA	TRBV6-5	TRBJ1-2	12	NA	CASSLRDRRNTF	TGTGCCAGCAGCCTAAGGGACCGCCGGAACACCTTC
NA	TRBV5-6	TRBJ1-2	13	NA	CASSLYGAYGYTF	TGTGCCAGCAGCTTGTATGGGGCCTATGGCTACACCTTC
NA	TRBV18	TRBJ2-1	15	TRBD1	CASSPRDSSYNEQFF	TGTGCCAGCTCACCACGGGACAGTTCCTACAATGAGCAGTTCTTC
NA	TRBV12-5	TRBJ2-3	15	TRBD2	CASGRGLAESGTQYF	TGTGCTAGTGGACGGGGACTAGCGGAGTCGGGGACGCAGTATTTT
NA	TRBV3-1/TRBV3-2	TRBJ1-1	14	TRBD1	CASSRRTGRTEAFF	TGTGCCAGCAGCCGGCGGACAGGGAGAACTGAAGCTTTCTTT
NA	TRBV7-2	TRBJ2-2	16	TRBD2	CASKSGLAGGTGELFF	TGTGCCAGCAAGTCGGGACTAGCGGGAGGCACCGGGGAGCTGTTTTTT
NA	TRBV4-1	TRBJ1-1	14	NA	CASSLQVSGTEAFF	TGCGCCAGCAGCCTACAGGTCTCGGGGACTGAAGCTTTCTTT
NA	TRBV6-6	TRBJ1-6	14	NA	CASVGASNNSPLHF	TGTGCCAGTGTCGGGGCTAGTAATAATTCACCCCTCCACTTT
NA	TRBV12-3/TRBV12-4	TRBJ1-4	11	NA	CASSYGKELFF	TGTGCCAGCAGTTACGGAAAGGAACTGTTTTTT
NA	TRBV4-2	TRBJ1-4	15	NA	CASSGQGRTNEKLFF	TGTGCCAGCAGCGGTCAGGGACGGACTAATGAAAAACTGTTTTTT
NA	TRBV13	TRBJ2-7	14	TRBD1	CASSINRGAYEQYF	TGTGCCAGCAGCATCAACAGGGGCGCCTACGAGCAGTACTTC
NA	TRBV18	TRBJ1-6	16	TRBD1	CASSPQGQGAYSPLHF	TGTGCCAGCTCACCGCAGGGACAGGGGGCTTACTCACCCCTCCACTTT
NA	TRBV9	TRBJ2-5	14	NA	CASSVQSIGETQYF	TGTGCCAGCAGCGTGCAGAGCATCGGCGAGACCCAGTACTTC
NA	TRBV19	TRBJ2-7	11	NA	CASSGTYEQYF	TGTGCCAGTAGTGGGACCTACGAGCAGTACTTC
NA	TRBV7-9	TRBJ2-1	17	TRBD1	CASTDVRAGGYVNEQFF	TGTGCCAGCACCGACGTAAGGGCAGGGGGCTATGTCAATGAGCAGTTCTTC
NA	TRBV4-3	TRBJ2-7	17	NA	CASSQEAREDRNYEQYF	TGCGCCAGCAGCCAAGAGGCTAGGGAGGACAGAAACTACGAGCAGTACTTC
NA	TRBV27	TRBJ2-5	15	NA	CASSSGGGDQETQYF	TGTGCCAGCAGTTCTGGCGGGGGCGACCAAGAGACCCAGTACTTC
once	TRBV3-1/TRBV3-2	TRBJ2-7	15	NA	CASSQDSRRIYEQYF	TGTGCCAGCAGCCAAGACAGCCGCCGGATCTACGAGCAGTACTTC
NA	TRBV19	TRBJ2-1	17	TRBD2	CASSIVRGGGPHNEQFF	TGTGCCAGTAGTATAGTTCGGGGCGGGGGGCCCCACAATGAGCAGTTCTTC
NA	TRBV6-2/TRBV6-3	TRBJ1-1	14	NA	CASSWNRMNTEAFF	TGTGCCAGCAGTTGGAACAGGATGAACACTGAAGCTTTCTTT
NA	TRBV3-1/TRBV3-2	TRBJ2-5	18	TRBD2	CASSQHPGVAGSAGTQYF	TGTGCCAGCAGCCAACACCCCGGGGTAGCGGGGTCGGCGGGGACCCAGTACTTC
NA	TRBV11-3	TRBJ1-5	16	NA	CASAKGRVLGNQPQHF	TGTGCCAGCGCAAAGGGGAGGGTTCTTGGCAATCAGCCCCAGCATTTT
NA	TRBV15	TRBJ2-2	18	TRBD2	CATSREGLAGGNTGELFF	TGTGCCACCAGCAGAGAAGGGCTAGCGGGGGGGAACACCGGGGAGCTGTTTTTT
NA	TRBV5-4	TRBJ1-6	16	NA	CASSLGVSSYNSPLHF	TGTGCCAGCAGCTTGGGTGTCAGCTCCTATAATTCACCCCTCCACTTT
NA	TRBV6-6	TRBJ2-3	14	TRBD1	CASSSRGSTDTQYF	TGTGCCAGCAGTTCCAGGGGGAGCACAGATACGCAGTATTTT
NA	TRBV9	TRBJ2-2	15	NA	CASSVFLGDTGELFF	TGTGCCAGCAGCGTATTCCTCGGGGACACCGGGGAGCTGTTTTTT
NA	TRBV6-5	TRBJ2-7	16	TRBD2	CASSSVIAGRSYEQYF	TGTGCCAGCAGTTCAGTAATAGCGGGGCGCTCCTACGAGCAGTACTTC
once	TRBV5-6	TRBJ1-4	18	NA	CASSLGMNRRSTNEKLFF	TGTGCCAGCAGCCTAGGCATGAATCGGAGATCAACTAATGAAAAACTGTTTTTT
once	TRBV6-6	TRBJ2-7	14	NA	CASSFRQGGYEQYF	TGTGCCAGCAGTTTCCGGCAGGGAGGCTACGAGCAGTACTTC
NA	TRBV4-1	TRBJ2-7	16	NA	CASSHAPSVGPYEQYF	TGCGCCAGCAGCCACGCCCCGAGCGTGGGGCCTTACGAGCAGTACTTC
NA	TRBV3-1/TRBV3-2	TRBJ1-4	12	NA	CASSLKGEKLFF	TGTGCCAGCAGCCTCAAGGGCGAAAAACTGTTTTTT
NA	TRBV18	TRBJ1-1	16	TRBD1	CASSPDRGGKNTEAFF	TGTGCCAGCTCACCTGACAGGGGGGGGAAGAACACTGAAGCTTTCTTT
NA	TRBV4-3	TRBJ2-3	13	NA	CASSQNRADTQYF	TGCGCCAGCAGCCAAAACCGGGCAGATACGCAGTATTTT
NA	TRBV6-5	TRBJ2-7	13	NA	CASIGGTSYEQYF	TGTGCCAGCATTGGGGGGACCTCCTACGAGCAGTACTTC
NA	TRBV4-2	TRBJ1-6	14	NA	CASSQAGLASPLHF	TGTGCCAGCAGCCAAGCGGGGTTGGCCTCACCCCTCCACTTT
NA	TRBV5-6	TRBJ2-7	12	NA	CASSRPGYEQYF	TGTGCCAGCAGCCGCCCTGGTTACGAGCAGTACTTC
NA	TRBV7-9	TRBJ1-2	15	NA	CASSLFNRAGSGYTF	TGTGCCAGCAGCTTGTTCAACAGGGCGGGATCTGGCTACACCTTC
NA	TRBV5-1	TRBJ2-7	14	TRBD1	CASSKDRAKDEQYF	TGCGCCAGCAGCAAGGACAGGGCCAAAGACGAGCAGTACTTC
NA	TRBV9	TRBJ1-2	15	NA	CASTPGAGTNYGYTF	TGTGCCAGCACCCCTGGGGCAGGTACTAACTATGGCTACACCTTC
once	TRBV11-2	TRBJ2-1	13	NA	CASSAGRDNEQFF	TGTGCCAGCAGCGCCGGACGGGACAATGAGCAGTTCTTC
NA	TRBV5-1	TRBJ1-3	15	NA	CASSLEGLAGNTIYF	TGCGCCAGCAGCTTGGAGGGGCTTGCTGGAAACACCATATATTTT